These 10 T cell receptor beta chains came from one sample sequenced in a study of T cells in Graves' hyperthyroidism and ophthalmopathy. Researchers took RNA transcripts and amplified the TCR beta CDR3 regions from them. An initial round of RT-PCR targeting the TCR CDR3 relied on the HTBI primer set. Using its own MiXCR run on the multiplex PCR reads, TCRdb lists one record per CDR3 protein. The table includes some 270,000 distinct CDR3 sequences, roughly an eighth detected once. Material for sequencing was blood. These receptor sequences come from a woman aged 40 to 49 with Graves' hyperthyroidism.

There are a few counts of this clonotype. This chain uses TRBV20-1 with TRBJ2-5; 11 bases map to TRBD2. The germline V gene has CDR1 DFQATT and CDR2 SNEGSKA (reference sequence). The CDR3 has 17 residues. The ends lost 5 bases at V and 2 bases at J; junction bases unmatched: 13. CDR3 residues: CSAWPIAGGLLQETQYF. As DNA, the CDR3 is TGCAGTGCTTGGCCTATAGCGGGAGGGCTCCTACAAGAGACCCAGTACTTC.

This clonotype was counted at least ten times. CDR3 residues: CASSATLAGVSYEQYF. CDR3 in DNA: TGTGCCAGCAGTGCGACCCTAGCGGGAGTCTCCTACGAGCAGTACTTC. The chain uses TRBV6-1 and TRBJ2-7; TRBD2 aligns across 10 bases. The CDR3 loop spans 16 amino acids. With V trimmed by 4 bases and J by 0 bases, 6 bases remained unmatched. The V gene's germline CDR1 is MNHNS and CDR2 SASEGT.

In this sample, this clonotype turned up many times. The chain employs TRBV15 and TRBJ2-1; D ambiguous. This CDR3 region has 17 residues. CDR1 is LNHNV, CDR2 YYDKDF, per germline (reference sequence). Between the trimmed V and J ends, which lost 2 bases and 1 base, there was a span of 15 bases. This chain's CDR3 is CATSRPGRLGSYNEQFF. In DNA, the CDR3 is TGTGCCACCAGCAGACCGGGCCGCCTGGGGTCCTACAATGAGCAGTTCTTC.

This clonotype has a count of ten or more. CDR3 sequence (DNA): TGTGCCAGCAGTTTCAGCGTGTTCTACGAGCAGTACTTC. Protein: CASSFSVFYEQYF. The chain links TRBV28 to TRBJ2-7; D not certain. CDR1 and CDR2 from the germline V gene are MDHEN and SYDVKM. CDR3 size: 13 residues. V lost 3 bases and J lost 3, with 9 bases in between.

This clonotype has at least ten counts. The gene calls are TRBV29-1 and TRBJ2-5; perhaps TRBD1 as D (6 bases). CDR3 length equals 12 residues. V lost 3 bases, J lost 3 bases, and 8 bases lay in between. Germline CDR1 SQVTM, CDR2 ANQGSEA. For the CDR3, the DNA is TGCAGCGTTGATCCAGGGGAAGAGACCCAGTACTTC. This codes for CSVDPGEETQYF.

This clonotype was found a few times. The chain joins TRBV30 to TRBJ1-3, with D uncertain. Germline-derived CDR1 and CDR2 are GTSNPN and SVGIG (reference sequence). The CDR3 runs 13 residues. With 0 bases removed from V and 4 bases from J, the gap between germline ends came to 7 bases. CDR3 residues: CAWSVYWGNTIYF. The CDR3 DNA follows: TGTGCCTGGAGTGTTTACTGGGGAAACACCATATATTTT.

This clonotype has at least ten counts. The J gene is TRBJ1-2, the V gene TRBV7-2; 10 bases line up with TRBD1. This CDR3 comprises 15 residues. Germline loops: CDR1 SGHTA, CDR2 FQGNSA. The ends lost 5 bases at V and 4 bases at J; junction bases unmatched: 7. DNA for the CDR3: TGTGCCAGCAGCCGGGGGACAGGGGCCTCCTATGGCTACACCTTC. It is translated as CASSRGTGASYGYTF.

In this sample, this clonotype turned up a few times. CDR3 nucleotides: TGTGCCAGCAGCTTTTCAGCGCCTTTGTACGAGCAGTACTTC. Protein sequence: CASSFSAPLYEQYF. This chain joins TRBV13 and TRBJ2-7; D is undetermined. The CDR3 length is 14 residues. Germline CDR1 reads PRHDT; CDR2 reads FYEKMQ (reference sequence). Trimming removed 3 bases from V and 4 bases from J, with 13 bases in between.

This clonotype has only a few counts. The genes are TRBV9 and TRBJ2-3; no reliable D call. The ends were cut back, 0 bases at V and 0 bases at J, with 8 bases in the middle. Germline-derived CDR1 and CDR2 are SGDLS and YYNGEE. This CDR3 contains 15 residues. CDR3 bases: TGTGCCAGCAGCGTAGCCACCTCTAGCACAGATACGCAGTATTTT. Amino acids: CASSVATSSTDTQYF.

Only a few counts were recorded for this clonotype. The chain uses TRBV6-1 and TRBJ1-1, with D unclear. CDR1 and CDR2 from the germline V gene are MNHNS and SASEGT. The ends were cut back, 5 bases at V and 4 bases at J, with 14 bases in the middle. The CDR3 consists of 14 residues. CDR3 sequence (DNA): TGTGCCAGCAGTTATAGGGCGGGCCTCACTGAAGCTTTCTTT. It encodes CASSYRAGLTEAFF.